The 28 T cell receptor beta chains below were found in one sample sequenced in a study of T-cell reconstitution after alpha-beta-depleted transplantation in children. Unique molecular identifiers were incorporated when the TCRbeta library was constructed. TCRdb passed the PCR reads through MiXCR, listing each CDR3 protein once. The sample has about 540,000 distinct CDR3 sequences; about 16% are singletons. The input for sequencing was PBMCs from the stem cell graft donor, taken from the stem cell graft. Receptors were obtained from a human donor who donated a stem cell graft to a child with acute lymphoblastic leukemia.

The chain has TRBV11-2 and TRBJ2-3; D is unclear. Deletions cut 5 bases from V and 0 bases from J, with 21 bases between. Germline lookup yields CDR1 SGHAT and CDR2 FQNNGV. This CDR3 is 18 amino acids long. CDR3: CASSRRAPGMTSTDTQYF. As DNA, the CDR3 is TGTGCCAGCAGCCGTAGAGCCCCCGGAATGACTAGCACAGATACGCAGTATTTT.

The J gene is TRBJ1-4, the V gene TRBV7-9, with D hard to call. V lost 4 bases and J 4 bases, leaving 10 bases between the germline ends. From germline, CDR1 is SEHNR and CDR2 FQNEAQ (reference sequence). CDR3 length: 14 amino acids. In DNA form, the CDR3 reads TGTGCCAGCAGCTACGGGGAGAATAATGAAAAACTGTTTTTT. Residues: CASSYGENNEKLFF.

The chain is built from TRBV15 and TRBJ2-1, with TRBD1 as a possible D gene (5 bases). The germline CDR1 and CDR2 sequences are LNHNV and YYDKDF (reference sequence). With 5 bases removed from V and 7 bases from J, the gap between germline ends came to 18 bases. The CDR3 covers 15 residues. CDR3 in DNA: TGTGCCACCAGCCCCCTCAGGGCGGCACTAAATGAGCAGTTCTTC. Amino acids: CATSPLRAALNEQFF.

This clonotype appeared a few times. V usage is TRBV6-1 and J usage is TRBJ2-7, with 10 positions matching TRBD2. From germline, CDR1 is MNHNS and CDR2 SASEGT. The V gene end was trimmed by 7 bases and the J gene end by 4 bases; junction bases not matched to a gene: 7. The CDR3 spans 14 residues. CDR3 loop: CASTVAGGLYEQYF. The CDR3 DNA follows: TGTGCCAGCACCGTAGCGGGAGGCCTATACGAGCAGTACTTC.

The CDR3 spells CASSDYPGPSYEQYF. CDR3 nucleotides: TGTGCCAGCAGTGATTACCCGGGACCCTCCTACGAGCAGTACTTC. This chain links TRBV6-1 with TRBJ2-7; either TRBD1 or TRBD2 may fit D (5 bases each). CDR1 is MNHNS, CDR2 SASEGT, per germline. There are 15 residues in the CDR3. The V end lost 3 bases, the J end lost 0 bases, and 12 bases lay between the germline ends.

The chain links TRBV7-9 to TRBJ2-7; D is possibly TRBD2 (5 bases). Trimming left V 3 bases short and J 7 bases short, with 13 bases between. The CDR3 is made up of 13 amino acids. CDR1 SEHNR and CDR2 FQNEAQ come from the germline V gene (reference sequence). The CDR3 spells CASSFATGWEQYF. DNA for the CDR3: TGTGCCAGCAGCTTCGCGACGGGGTGGGAGCAGTACTTC.

This clonotype was seen at least ten times. The chain employs TRBV5-1 and TRBJ2-1; D call uncertain. V gave up 8 bases and J gave up 1 base, with 13 bases separating them. The CDR3 sequence is 14 residues long. Germline V lookup: CDR1 SGHRS, CDR2 YFSETQ. The CDR3 nucleotides are TGCGCCAGTATAGCAGACGAATCCTACAATGAGCAGTTCTTC. This translates into CASIADESYNEQFF.

This clonotype was observed many times. The chain carries TRBV3-1 and TRBJ2-3, with 12 bases identical to TRBD2. This CDR3 comprises 15 residues. V shed 6 bases, J shed 4 bases, and the junction held 5 bases outside the gene matches. Germline values: CDR1 LGHDT, CDR2 YNNKEL (reference sequence). DNA of the CDR3: TGTGCCAGCAGTCTAGCGGGAGGGCCAGCAGATACGCAGTATTTT. It yields the protein CASSLAGGPADTQYF.

J is TRBJ2-1 and V is TRBV6-4; D assignment may be TRBD1 or TRBD2 (6 bases each). Germline assignment: CDR1 MRHNA and CDR2 SNTAGT. This CDR3 spans 13 amino acids. Trimming removed 2 bases from V and 6 bases from J, with 8 bases in between. The chain's CDR3 is CASSDEGGNEQFF. The CDR3 DNA reads as TGTGCCAGCAGTGACGAGGGGGGCAATGAGCAGTTCTTC.

The chain combines TRBV5-1 with TRBJ2-2; TRBD2 is a possible D gene (6 bases). In germline, CDR1 is SGHRS, CDR2 YFSETQ. The CDR3 consists of 13 residues. The V and J ends lost 7 bases and 5 bases respectively, with 12 bases between them. CDR3 DNA: TGCGCCAGCCTTCCAGGGAGGACCGGGGAGCTGTTTTTT. Translation: CASLPGRTGELFF.

The V gene is TRBV20-1, the J gene TRBJ2-5; D not resolved. The V end was cut by 1 base, the J end by 3 bases, with 15 bases between. The CDR3 is 15 amino acids. CDR1 DFQATT and CDR2 SNEGSKA come from the germline V gene (reference sequence). The CDR3 DNA reads as TGCAGTGCTAGAGCACTGACATCAATAGAAGAGACCCAGTACTTC. As protein: CSARALTSIEETQYF.

In this sample, this clonotype turned up a few times. The rearrangement joins TRBV18 to TRBJ1-2, with D perhaps matching TRBD1 (5 bases). CDR1 and CDR2 (germline): KGHSH, LQKENI. Trimming left V 5 bases short and J 7 bases short, with 14 bases between. The CDR3 has 13 amino acids. The CDR3 region is CASSASGTSGYTF. Here the CDR3 DNA reads TGTGCCAGCTCAGCCTCCGGGACCTCTGGCTACACCTTC.

CDR3 amino acids: CASSPTPSSGRNNEQFF. CDR3 DNA sequence: TGTGCCAGCAGCCCTACCCCATCTAGCGGGAGAAACAATGAGCAGTTCTTC. The chain recombines TRBV9 with TRBJ2-1; 10 bases align to TRBD2. The V and J ends lost 4 bases and 5 bases, in that order; junction bases with no gene match: 12. There are 17 residues in the CDR3. CDR1 SGDLS and CDR2 YYNGEE come from the germline V gene.

The sample holds many counts of this clonotype. This sequence joins TRBV7-8 and TRBJ2-3; 7 bases align to TRBD2. The CDR3 is made up of 14 amino acids. The germline V gene has CDR1 SGHVS and CDR2 FQNEAQ. After removal of 1 base from V and 2 bases from J, the junction contained 0 bases not matched to a gene. CDR3 in DNA: TGTGCCAGCAGCTTAGGGGACTACACAGATACGCAGTATTTT. It is translated as CASSLGDYTDTQYF.

Remarks on this clonotype: Given a much more abundant clone one base away, this may be a read error. This rearrangement joins TRBV6-1 to TRBJ2-6; no clear D. The CDR3 consists of 16 residues. The germline gives CDR1 MNHNS, CDR2 SASEGT. V lost 6 bases to trimming and J lost 0 bases, with 12 bases between them. CDR3 loop: CASSPEGCSGANVLTF. The CDR3 DNA sequence: TGTGCCAGCAGCCCGGAAGGGTGCTCTGGGGCCAACGTCCTGACTTTC.

The chain is built from TRBV29-1 and TRBJ1-1; 8 bases agree with TRBD1. Per germline, CDR1 SQVTM and CDR2 ANQGSEA. CDR3 size: 14 residues. The trim removed 6 bases at V and 3 bases at J, leaving 9 bases unmatched. The CDR3 spells CSVLRQGRDTEAFF. The CDR3 region has the DNA TGCAGCGTACTCCGACAGGGGAGGGACACTGAAGCTTTCTTT.

This clonotype has more than one count but fewer than ten. This chain connects TRBV25-1 to TRBJ2-7, with TRBD2 matching over 8 bases. This CDR3 has 16 amino acids. V shed 3 bases, J shed 0 bases, and the junction held 7 bases outside the gene matches. Germline V lookup: CDR1 MGHDK, CDR2 SYGVNS. The CDR3 DNA reads as TGTGCCAGCAGTGACCATCACAGCGGGGGCTCCTACGAGCAGTACTTC. Protein: CASSDHHSGGSYEQYF.

The chain uses TRBV20-1 and TRBJ2-2, with 9 positions matching TRBD2. Germline V gives CDR1 DFQATT, CDR2 SNEGSKA (reference sequence). The CDR3 runs 18 residues. The ends lost 4 bases at V and 6 bases at J; junction bases unmatched: 18. For the CDR3, the DNA is TGCAGTGCTAAGACTAGCGGAACCTCCTTGGAGTATCCCGGGGAGCTGTTTTTT. Its translation: CSAKTSGTSLEYPGELFF.

The chain couples TRBV6-2 or TRBV6-3 to TRBJ2-2, with 8 bases aligning to TRBD1. The CDR3 loop spans 14 amino acids. V lost 8 bases and J lost 7; bases outside the gene matches: 9. Per the germline V gene, CDR1 is MNHEY and CDR2 is SVGEGT. In DNA, the CDR3 is TGTGCCAGCCGATCTCGACAGGGGAACGGGGAGCTGTTTTTT. The encoded protein is CASRSRQGNGELFF.

There are a few counts of this clonotype. The J gene is TRBJ2-6, the V gene TRBV28; TRBD1 is a possible D gene (6 bases). CDR1 is MDHEN, CDR2 SYDVKM, per germline. CDR3 length: 17 amino acids. V was trimmed by 5 bases and J by 2 bases, leaving 16 bases between them. This CDR3 reads CASSQPRGSAGANVLTF. Written as DNA, the CDR3 is TGTGCCAGCAGTCAGCCAAGGGGGTCCGCTGGGGCCAACGTCCTGACTTTC.

The rearrangement uses TRBV20-1 and TRBJ2-7; 10 bases fit TRBD1. With V trimmed by 5 bases and J by 3 bases, 10 bases remained unmatched. Germline values: CDR1 DFQATT, CDR2 SNEGSKA (reference sequence). This CDR3 contains 15 residues. In nucleotides, the CDR3 is TGCAGTGCTGCCTTTCGGGACAGGGGTTTCTACGAGCAGTACTTC. Its translation: CSAAFRDRGFYEQYF.

The V gene is TRBV5-1, the J gene TRBJ1-3, with TRBD1 matching over 7 bases. V lost 0 bases and J lost 4; bases outside the gene matches: 4. CDR1 SGHRS and CDR2 YFSETQ come from the germline V gene. There are 15 residues in the CDR3. For the CDR3, the DNA is TGCGCCAGCAGCTTGGCCGGGACAGAAGGAAACACCATATATTTT. The encoded protein is CASSLAGTEGNTIYF.

The V gene is TRBV9, the J gene TRBJ2-1, with 13 bases aligning to TRBD2. J was trimmed by 4 bases and V by 2 bases; bases with no gene match: 15. CDR1 and CDR2 (germline): SGDLS, YYNGEE. The CDR3 spans 20 residues. The CDR3 nucleotides read TGTGCCAGCAGCGTCTCTACTCCAGGCTGGACTAGCGGGAGATACAATGAGCAGTTCTTC. Its protein is CASSVSTPGWTSGRYNEQFF.

In nucleotides, the CDR3 is TGCGCCAGCAGCTGGACAGGGGCCGGGGAGCTGTTTTTT. Translated: CASSWTGAGELFF. The chain employs TRBV5-1 and TRBJ2-2; 9 bases map to TRBD1. The length of the CDR3 is 13 residues. CDR1 and CDR2 (germline): SGHRS, YFSETQ. Trimming removed 3 bases from V and 6 bases from J; junction bases left unmatched: 0.

This clonotype was found a few times. V and J are TRBV7-2 and TRBJ2-5; D may be TRBD2 (6 bases). Per germline, CDR1 SGHTA and CDR2 FQGNSA. The length of the CDR3 is 15 residues. Trimming left V 4 bases short and J 3 bases short, with 15 bases between. CDR3 residues: CASSWNRLAKETQYF. The CDR3 DNA sequence: TGTGCCAGCAGCTGGAACCGTCTAGCGAAAGAGACCCAGTACTTC.

This chain connects TRBV7-2 to TRBJ2-2; D remains ambiguous. CDR1 is SGHTA, CDR2 FQGNSA, per germline. With 5 bases removed from V and 2 bases from J, the gap between germline ends came to 15 bases. This CDR3 contains 16 residues. The CDR3 loop reads CASSPRTILNTGELFF. CDR3 sequence (DNA): TGTGCCAGCAGCCCCCGGACGATACTCAACACCGGGGAGCTGTTTTTT.

J is TRBJ2-7 and V is TRBV29-1; TRBD2 agrees at 7 bases. The trim removed 5 bases at V and 7 bases at J, leaving 14 bases unmatched. This CDR3 has 14 amino acids. Germline lookup yields CDR1 SQVTM and CDR2 ANQGSEA. The CDR3 loop is CSVHEGRGTSEQYF. CDR3 bases: TGCAGCGTTCACGAAGGGAGGGGAACCTCTGAGCAGTACTTC.

This chain links TRBV5-1 with TRBJ2-2, with 11 bases that match TRBD2. The trim removed 4 bases at V and 4 bases at J, leaving 12 bases unmatched. CDR3 length: 18 amino acids. Germline V CDR1 and CDR2: SGHRS, YFSETQ. DNA for the CDR3: TGCGCCAGCAGCGGGGCCCGGACTAGCGGGTCGGCCACCGGGGAGCTGTTTTTT. Its translation: CASSGARTSGSATGELFF.